Below are 9 T cell receptor beta chains sequenced from a single sample in a study of cytomegalovirus exposure and HLA in healthy donors. Amplification used 60 Vbeta primers and 13 Jbeta primers. The protocol was immunoSEQ multiplex PCR, while the TCRdb copy is restricted to in-frame clones and leaves out a portion. The sample lists more than 150,000 clones; roughly 83% were seen once. Sequenced input: PBMCs. The receptors were sampled from a boy younger than 10 in good health and CMV-seronegative.

Only a few counts were recorded for this clone. This chain connects TRBV5-1 to TRBJ1-2, with D uncertain. Trimming cost V 1 base and J 0 bases, with 4 bases left between them. CDR3 size: 13 residues. CDR1 is SGHRS and CDR2 is YFSETQ in the germline V gene. The CDR3 reads CASSLTANYGYTF. CDR3 bases: TGCGCCAGCAGCTTGACAGCTAACTATGGCTACACCTTC.

This chain's CDR3 is CSVNEGGTGELFF. In DNA, the CDR3 is TGCAGCGTTAATGAGGGAGGCACCGGGGAGCTGTTTTTT. This chain joins TRBV29-1 and TRBJ2-2; D is perhaps TRBD2 (6 bases). V was shortened by 5 bases and J by 4 bases, with 11 bases between the two germline ends. Germline V gives CDR1 SQVTM, CDR2 ANQGSEA. There are 13 residues in the CDR3.

This clone was detected once. V and J are TRBV18 and TRBJ2-1, with a weak D call TRBD2 (5 bases). Germline V gene lookup returns CDR1 KGHSH and CDR2 LQKENI. V lost 0 bases, J lost 4 bases, and 10 bases lay in between. The CDR3 has 15 residues. The chain's CDR3 is CASSPPSAEYNEQFF. CDR3 bases: TGTGCCAGCTCACCACCATCAGCGGAGTACAATGAGCAGTTCTTC.

V gene TRBV5-1 combines with J gene TRBJ2-6; 8 bases match TRBD2. Per germline, CDR1 SGHRS and CDR2 YFSETQ. The length of the CDR3 is 17 residues. V lost 0 bases to trimming and J lost 3 bases; unmatched junction nucleotides: 5. The CDR3 region has the DNA TGCGCCAGCAGCTTGGATAGCGGGATCGGTGGGGCCAACGTCCTGACTTTC. This codes for CASSLDSGIGGANVLTF.

About this clone: Here the CDR3 omits its conserved ending phenylalanine or tryptophan, so a read error is the likely source. It is unclear where the CDR3 begins or ends on the DNA, so no DNA is shown, and the CDR3 is as TCRdb lists it. The V call is TRBV18, the J call TRBJ1-2; the table's D call, TRBD1, has no DNA check behind it. Germline CDR1 is KGHSH and CDR2 is LQKENI. The length of the CDR3 is 10 amino acids, counting both ends. CDR3 sequence reads: CASSPPTSAG.

This sequence joins TRBV7-6 and TRBJ2-2, with 8 bases lining up with TRBD1. The CDR3 loop spans 15 amino acids. CDR1 is SGHVS and CDR2 is FNYEAQ in the germline V gene. Trimming cost V 4 bases and J 5 bases; bases outside gene matches: 6. CDR3 sequence: CASSSWTGQTGELFF. CDR3 DNA sequence: TGTGCCAGCAGCTCATGGACAGGGCAAACCGGGGAGCTGTTTTTT.

V usage is TRBV14 and J usage is TRBJ2-7; no definite D call. The CDR3 is 15 amino acids. Germline V gene lookup returns CDR1 SGHDN and CDR2 FVKESK. Trimming took 1 base from V and 3 from J, leaving 13 bases between them. The CDR3 DNA is TGTGCCAGCAGCCAAGTAACCGGGTTCGTCTACGAGCAGTACTTC. The encoded protein is CASSQVTGFVYEQYF.

The V gene is TRBV4-1, the J gene TRBJ2-2; possibly TRBD1 for D (5 bases). The CDR3 length is 15 residues. Germline V gene sequence: CDR1 MGHRA, CDR2 YSYEKL. The V end was cut by 1 base, the J end by 6 bases, with 12 bases between. CDR3 loop: CASSQVRARAGELFF. CDR3 coding DNA: TGCGCCAGCAGCCAAGTCAGGGCCAGGGCCGGGGAGCTGTTTTTT.

The rearrangement uses TRBV6-6 and TRBJ1-5, with 8 bases that match TRBD1. The germline gives CDR1 MNHNY, CDR2 SVGAGI (reference sequence). This CDR3 contains 16 residues. The V segment lost 4 bases and the J segment 1 base; nucleotides outside the gene matches: 6. Here the CDR3 DNA reads TGTGCCAGCAGTTCGACTCAGGGGGCGAGCAATCAGCCCCAGCATTTT. Translation gives CASSSTQGASNQPQHF.